This is a list of T cell receptor beta chains from one sample in a study of Graves' ophthalmopathy and Graves' hyperthyroidism. TCRdb reprocessed the multiplex PCR reads with MiXCR, giving one entry per CDR3 protein. The sample holds roughly 480,000 distinct CDR3 sequences, around 15% seen once. The sample was blood. These receptors all stem from a woman under 40 with Graves' ophthalmopathy. Each CDR3 is given with its conserved first and last residue. Each record gives: J gene, D gene, V gene, clone size, CDR3 DNA, CDR3 protein. D genes are given only for firm matches. Rows may omit the clone size; those that give it use once, few, many or a size class.

>TRBJ1-5|NA|TRBV3-1|many
TGTGCCAGCAGCCACGACCTTTATCAGCCCCAGCATTTT
CASSHDLYQPQHF
>TRBJ2-5|NA|TRBV20-1|many
TGCAGTGCTAGGCGAGCGGGCCCAGGGACCCAGTACTTC
CSARRAGPGTQYF
>TRBJ2-6|TRBD1|TRBV12-5|few
TGTGCTAGCTTCCGGGACAGGGGACTTTCTGCGGGGGCCAACGTCCTGACTTTC
CASFRDRGLSAGANVLTF
>TRBJ1-1|TRBD1|TRBV28|many
TGTGCCAGCAGTACTATGGGACAGAATTTGATGAACACTGAAGCTTTCTTT
CASSTMGQNLMNTEAFF
>TRBJ2-2|TRBD1|TRBV7-3|NA
TGTGCCAGCAGCAAGGGGGCAATCGGGGAGCTGTTTTTT
CASSKGAIGELFF
>TRBJ2-2|TRBD2|TRBV12-3/TRBV12-4|many
TGTGCCAGCAGCTTCAGGACTAGCAGCACCGGGGAGCTGTTTTTT
CASSFRTSSTGELFF
>TRBJ1-2|NA|TRBV18|NA
TGTGCCAGCTCACCTTCTAGGGTGACAGATCCCTATGGCTACACCTTC
CASSPSRVTDPYGYTF
>TRBJ1-6|NA|TRBV14|many
TGTGCCAGCAGCCAAGTCGGGCGGATTGATTCACCCCTCCACTTT
CASSQVGRIDSPLHF
>TRBJ1-6|NA|TRBV27|few
TGTGCCAGCAGTAGATCCTATAATTCACCCCTCCACTTT
CASSRSYNSPLHF
>TRBJ1-5|TRBD1|TRBV15|many
TGTGCCACCAGCTACAGGGGGCCTAATCAGCCCCAGCATTTT
CATSYRGPNQPQHF
>TRBJ1-5|TRBD1|TRBV27|many
TGTGCCAGCAGTTGGACAGGGAATCAGCCCCAGCATTTT
CASSWTGNQPQHF
>TRBJ2-7|TRBD1|TRBV7-8|many
TGTGCCAGCAGCTTAGCGCTTGGACAGGGGGCTGACGAGCAGTACTTC
CASSLALGQGADEQYF
>TRBJ2-2|NA|TRBV29-1|many
TGCAGCGTTGTGGCCGGGGAGCTGTTTTTT
CSVVAGELFF
>TRBJ1-1|NA|TRBV27|NA
TGTGCCAGATATTGGGGGCGCGGAAGCACTGAAGCTTTCTTT
CARYWGRGSTEAFF
>TRBJ2-2|NA|TRBV12-3/TRBV12-4|few
TGTGCCAGCAGTTTACAAGTAGGGAACACCGGGGAGCTGTTTTTT
CASSLQVGNTGELFF
>TRBJ1-5|NA|TRBV12-3/TRBV12-4|many
TGTGCCAGCAGCCCGCGGACCGATGAGCCCCAGCATTTT
CASSPRTDEPQHF
>TRBJ2-5|TRBD2|TRBV7-9|many
TGTGCCAGCAGCCCGGGACTAGCGGGACAAGAGACCCAGTACTTC
CASSPGLAGQETQYF
>TRBJ2-5|NA|TRBV10-3|many
TGTGCCATCGGTGGGGACCAAGGAGAGACCCAGTACTTC
CAIGGDQGETQYF
>TRBJ1-1|NA|TRBV19|many
TGTGCCAGTAGTATTTGGGGGAACACTGAAGCTTTCTTT
CASSIWGNTEAFF
>TRBJ1-2|TRBD1|TRBV12-3/TRBV12-4|NA
TGTGCCAGCAGGAACACGGTACAGGGGATGTATGGCTACACCTTC
CASRNTVQGMYGYTF
>TRBJ2-7|NA|TRBV19|NA
TGTGCCAGTAGTTCCCGCGGCTCGGTGGACGAGCAGTACTTC
CASSSRGSVDEQYF
>TRBJ1-2|TRBD1|TRBV6-2/TRBV6-3|many
TGTGCCAGCACCAACCAGGGACAGCTAGTGTACTATGGCTACACCTTC
CASTNQGQLVYYGYTF
>TRBJ2-5|NA|TRBV12-3/TRBV12-4|NA
TGTGCCAGCAGTCCCGACTTATCGCAAGAGACCCAGTACTTC
CASSPDLSQETQYF
>TRBJ2-7|NA|TRBV27|NA
TGTGCCAGCAGTTCTAGCCAGGGCCCTTACGAGCAGTACTTC
CASSSSQGPYEQYF
>TRBJ2-7|TRBD1|TRBV6-5|many
TGTGCCAGCAGTTACGCACCAGGGGGCTACGAGCAGTACTTC
CASSYAPGGYEQYF
>TRBJ1-1|NA|TRBV6-1|many
TGTGCCAGCAGTCCCCTCGGGGCTGACACTGAAGCTTTCTTT
CASSPLGADTEAFF
>TRBJ1-5|NA|TRBV6-4|many
TGTGCCAGCAGTGAAGGAGGGAATGGCAATCAGCCCCAGCATTTT
CASSEGGNGNQPQHF
>TRBJ2-6|NA|TRBV29-1|many
TGCAGCGTAAACTCTGGGGCCAACGTCCTGACTTTC
CSVNSGANVLTF
>TRBJ1-1|NA|TRBV10-3|few
TGTGCCATCAGTTCAGGGGAAGGGACTGAAGCTTTCTTT
CAISSGEGTEAFF
>TRBJ1-2|NA|TRBV12-3/TRBV12-4|many
TGTGCCAGCGGACAAGTGAACTATGGCTACACCTTC
CASGQVNYGYTF
>TRBJ1-1|NA|TRBV3-1|many
TGTGCCAGCAGCCCCGGGGATAGGACGTTCCTGGGCACTGAAGCTTTCTTT
CASSPGDRTFLGTEAFF
>TRBJ1-2|NA|TRBV6-5|many
TGTGCCAGCAGTTACTCCGCCGTGACAGGCCCCAACTATGGCTACACCTTC
CASSYSAVTGPNYGYTF
>TRBJ2-7|NA|TRBV5-1|NA
TGCGCCAGCAGCTCCACGGGGCCCCGAGACGAGCAGTACTTC
CASSSTGPRDEQYF